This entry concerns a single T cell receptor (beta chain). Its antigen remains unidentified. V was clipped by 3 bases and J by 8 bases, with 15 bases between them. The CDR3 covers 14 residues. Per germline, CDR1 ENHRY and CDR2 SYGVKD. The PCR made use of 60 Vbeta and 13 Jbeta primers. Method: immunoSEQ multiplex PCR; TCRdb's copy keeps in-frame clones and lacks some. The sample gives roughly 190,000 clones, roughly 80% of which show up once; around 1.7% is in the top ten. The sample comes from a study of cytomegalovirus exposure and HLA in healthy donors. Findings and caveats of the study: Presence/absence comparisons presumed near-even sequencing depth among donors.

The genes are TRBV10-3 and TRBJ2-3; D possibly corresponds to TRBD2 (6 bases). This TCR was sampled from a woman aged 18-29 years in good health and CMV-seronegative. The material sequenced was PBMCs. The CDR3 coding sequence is TGTGCCATCAGTGACCCCGGGGGAGCCGGTACGCAGTATTTT. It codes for CAISDPGGAGTQYF.